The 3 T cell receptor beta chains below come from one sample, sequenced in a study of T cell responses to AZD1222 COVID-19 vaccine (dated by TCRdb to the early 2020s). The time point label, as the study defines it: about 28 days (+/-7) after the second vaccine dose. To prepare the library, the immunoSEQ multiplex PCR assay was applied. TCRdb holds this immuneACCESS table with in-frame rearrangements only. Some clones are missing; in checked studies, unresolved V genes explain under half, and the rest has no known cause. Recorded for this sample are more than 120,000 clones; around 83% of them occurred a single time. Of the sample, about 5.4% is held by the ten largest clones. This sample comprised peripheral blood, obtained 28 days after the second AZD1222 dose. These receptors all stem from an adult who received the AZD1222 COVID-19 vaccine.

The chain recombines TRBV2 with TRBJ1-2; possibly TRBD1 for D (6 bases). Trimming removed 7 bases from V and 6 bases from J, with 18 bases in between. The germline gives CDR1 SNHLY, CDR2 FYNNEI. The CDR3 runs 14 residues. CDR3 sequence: CASIYGGTSNGYTF. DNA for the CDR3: TGTGCCAGCATCTATGGGGGGACATCGAATGGCTACACCTTC. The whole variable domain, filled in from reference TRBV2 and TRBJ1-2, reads EPEVTQTPSHQVTQMGQEVILRCVPISNHLYFYWYRQILGQKVEFLVSFYNNEISEKSEIFDDQFSVERPDGSNFTLKIRSTKLEDSAMYFCASIYGGTSNGYTFGSGTRLTVV.

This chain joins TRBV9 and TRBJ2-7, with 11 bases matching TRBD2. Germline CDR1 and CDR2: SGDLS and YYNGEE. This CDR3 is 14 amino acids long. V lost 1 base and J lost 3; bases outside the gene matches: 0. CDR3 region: CASSVTSGSYEQYF. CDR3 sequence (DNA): TGTGCCAGCAGCGTAACTAGCGGGAGCTACGAGCAGTACTTC.

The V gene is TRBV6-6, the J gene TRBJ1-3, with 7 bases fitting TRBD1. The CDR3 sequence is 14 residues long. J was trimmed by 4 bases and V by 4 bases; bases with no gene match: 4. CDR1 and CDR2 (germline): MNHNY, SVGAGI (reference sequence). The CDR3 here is CASSSTGNGNTIYF. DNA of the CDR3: TGTGCCAGCAGTTCGACAGGGAACGGAAACACCATATATTTT.